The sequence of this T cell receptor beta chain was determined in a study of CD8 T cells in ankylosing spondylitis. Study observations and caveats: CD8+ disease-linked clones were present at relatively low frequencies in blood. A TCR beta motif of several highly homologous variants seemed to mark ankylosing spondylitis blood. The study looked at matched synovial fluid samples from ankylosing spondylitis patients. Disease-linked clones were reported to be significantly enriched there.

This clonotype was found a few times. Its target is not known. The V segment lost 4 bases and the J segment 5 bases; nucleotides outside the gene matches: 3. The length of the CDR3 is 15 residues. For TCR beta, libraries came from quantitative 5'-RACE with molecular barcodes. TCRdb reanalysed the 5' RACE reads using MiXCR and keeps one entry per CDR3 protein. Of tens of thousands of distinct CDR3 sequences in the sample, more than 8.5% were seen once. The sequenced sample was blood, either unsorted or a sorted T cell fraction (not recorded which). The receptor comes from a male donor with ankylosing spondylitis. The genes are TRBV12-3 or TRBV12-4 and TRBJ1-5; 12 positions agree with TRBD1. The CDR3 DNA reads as TGTGCCAGCAGTTGGGACAGGGGGCCGGATCAGCCCCAGCATTTT. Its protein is CASSWDRGPDQPQHF.